A selection of T cell receptor beta chains follows, all from one sample in a study of cytomegalovirus exposure and HLA in healthy donors. Only in-frame clones appear in the TCRdb table, and some are missing; sequencing was by immunoSEQ multiplex PCR. The repertoire consists of over 150,000 clones, with over 70% occurring once and the leading ten covering about 4.8%. The sample taken for sequencing was PBMCs. The source is a man under 40 in good health and CMV-seronegative. CDR3s include the opening cysteine and the closing phenylalanine or tryptophan. The order of the fields is CDR3 protein, CDR3 DNA, J gene, V gene, D gene, clone size. D genes are given only for firm matches. Clone sizes are given selectively: once, few, many, or a class where the clone is expanded.

CDR3 protein: CASSFSGNYGYTF; CDR3 DNA: TGTGCCAGCAGCTTCTCAGGGAATTATGGCTACACCTTC; J gene: TRBJ1-2; V gene: TRBV11-2; D gene: -; clone size: -
CDR3 protein: CASSYIPEGETQYF; CDR3 DNA: TGTGCCAGCAGTTACATCCCCGAGGGAGAGACCCAGTACTTC; J gene: TRBJ2-5; V gene: TRBV6-5; D gene: -; clone size: -
CDR3 protein: CSVRPGQGRPDTQYF; CDR3 DNA: TGCAGCGTCCGACCGGGACAGGGGAGACCCGATACGCAGTATTTT; J gene: TRBJ2-3; V gene: TRBV29-1; D gene: TRBD1; clone size: -
CDR3 protein: CASSVDYSSGNTIYF; CDR3 DNA: TGCGCCAGCAGCGTAGACTATAGCTCTGGAAACACCATATATTTT; J gene: TRBJ1-3; V gene: TRBV5-1; D gene: -; clone size: -
CDR3 protein: CASSDSENNEQFF; CDR3 DNA: TGTGCCAGCAGTGACTCGGAGAACAATGAGCAGTTCTTC; J gene: TRBJ2-1; V gene: TRBV6-4; D gene: -; clone size: -
CDR3 protein: CASSPAPGGTEAFF; CDR3 DNA: TGTGCCAGTAGTCCGGCCCCGGGAGGCACTGAAGCTTTCTTT; J gene: TRBJ1-1; V gene: TRBV19; D gene: -; clone size: -
CDR3 protein: CAISESRTGGNEQFF; CDR3 DNA: TGTGCCATCAGTGAGTCCCGGACAGGGGGCAATGAGCAGTTCTTC; J gene: TRBJ2-1; V gene: TRBV10-3; D gene: TRBD1; clone size: -
CDR3 protein: CASSSTREAFF; CDR3 DNA: TGTGCCAGCAGCTCTACTCGTGAAGCTTTCTTT; J gene: TRBJ1-1; V gene: TRBV5-5; D gene: -; clone size: -
CDR3 protein: CASSLAQRGGTGELFF; CDR3 DNA: TGTGCCAGCAGCTTGGCCCAGCGGGGGGGAACCGGGGAGCTGTTTTTT; J gene: TRBJ2-2; V gene: TRBV5-4; D gene: TRBD2; clone size: -
CDR3 protein: CASSDGYSSYNEQFF; CDR3 DNA: TGTGCCAGTAGTGACGGGTATAGCTCCTACAATGAGCAGTTCTTC; J gene: TRBJ2-1; V gene: TRBV19; D gene: -; clone size: -
CDR3 protein: CASSGHSGRIADTQYF; CDR3 DNA: TGTGCCAGCAGCGGACACTCGGGGAGAATCGCAGATACGCAGTATTTT; J gene: TRBJ2-3; V gene: TRBV9; D gene: -; clone size: -
CDR3 protein: CASSRSRGIDGYTF; CDR3 DNA: TGTGCCAGCAGTCGATCCAGGGGTATCGATGGCTACACCTTC; J gene: TRBJ1-2; V gene: TRBV6-5; D gene: -; clone size: few
CDR3 protein: CASSRGRDTGELFF; CDR3 DNA: TGTGCCAGCTCAAGGGGGCGGGACACCGGGGAGCTGTTTTTT; J gene: TRBJ2-2; V gene: TRBV7-8; D gene: TRBD1; clone size: once
CDR3 protein: CASSSLAGGYEQYF; CDR3 DNA: TGTGCCAGCAGCTCCCTAGCGGGAGGGTACGAGCAGTACTTC; J gene: TRBJ2-7; V gene: TRBV5-5; D gene: TRBD2; clone size: -
CDR3 protein: CASSLLPTGGGNTIYF; CDR3 DNA: TGTGCCAGCAGTTTATTGCCGACGGGGGGGGGAAACACCATATATTTT; J gene: TRBJ1-3; V gene: TRBV28; D gene: -; clone size: -
CDR3 protein: CASSRSLDSNYGYTF; CDR3 DNA: TGCGCCAGCAGCCGGAGCCTGGACAGTAACTATGGCTACACCTTC; J gene: TRBJ1-2; V gene: TRBV4-3; D gene: -; clone size: -
CDR3 protein: CSVEYLGEQYF; CDR3 DNA: TGCAGCGTTGAATATCTAGGAGAGCAGTACTTC; J gene: TRBJ2-5; V gene: TRBV29-1; D gene: -; clone size: -
CDR3 protein: CASSFVGGRVFEQYF; CDR3 DNA: TGTGCCAGCAGTTTTGTCGGCGGGAGAGTCTTCGAGCAGTACTTC; J gene: TRBJ2-7; V gene: TRBV27; D gene: TRBD2; clone size: -
CDR3 protein: CASSLAYGGGGGLAKNIQYF; CDR3 DNA: TGTGCCAGCAGCTTAGCATATGGGGGGGGCGGAGGATTAGCCAAAAACATTCAGTACTTC; J gene: TRBJ2-4; V gene: TRBV7-6; D gene: -; clone size: -
CDR3 protein: CSVELVRSNTGELFF; CDR3 DNA: TGCAGCGTTGAATTGGTCAGATCGAACACCGGGGAGCTGTTTTTT; J gene: TRBJ2-2; V gene: TRBV29-1; D gene: -; clone size: -
CDR3 protein: CASPGQGAGGNEQYF; CDR3 DNA: TGTGCCTCACCGGGACAGGGGGCCGGTGGTAACGAGCAGTACTTC; J gene: TRBJ2-7; V gene: TRBV6-5; D gene: TRBD1; clone size: -
CDR3 protein: CASSLVFGGIVEQFF; CDR3 DNA: TGTGCCAGCAGCTTAGTTTTTGGCGGGATAGTTGAGCAGTTCTTC; J gene: TRBJ2-1; V gene: TRBV7-2; D gene: -; clone size: -